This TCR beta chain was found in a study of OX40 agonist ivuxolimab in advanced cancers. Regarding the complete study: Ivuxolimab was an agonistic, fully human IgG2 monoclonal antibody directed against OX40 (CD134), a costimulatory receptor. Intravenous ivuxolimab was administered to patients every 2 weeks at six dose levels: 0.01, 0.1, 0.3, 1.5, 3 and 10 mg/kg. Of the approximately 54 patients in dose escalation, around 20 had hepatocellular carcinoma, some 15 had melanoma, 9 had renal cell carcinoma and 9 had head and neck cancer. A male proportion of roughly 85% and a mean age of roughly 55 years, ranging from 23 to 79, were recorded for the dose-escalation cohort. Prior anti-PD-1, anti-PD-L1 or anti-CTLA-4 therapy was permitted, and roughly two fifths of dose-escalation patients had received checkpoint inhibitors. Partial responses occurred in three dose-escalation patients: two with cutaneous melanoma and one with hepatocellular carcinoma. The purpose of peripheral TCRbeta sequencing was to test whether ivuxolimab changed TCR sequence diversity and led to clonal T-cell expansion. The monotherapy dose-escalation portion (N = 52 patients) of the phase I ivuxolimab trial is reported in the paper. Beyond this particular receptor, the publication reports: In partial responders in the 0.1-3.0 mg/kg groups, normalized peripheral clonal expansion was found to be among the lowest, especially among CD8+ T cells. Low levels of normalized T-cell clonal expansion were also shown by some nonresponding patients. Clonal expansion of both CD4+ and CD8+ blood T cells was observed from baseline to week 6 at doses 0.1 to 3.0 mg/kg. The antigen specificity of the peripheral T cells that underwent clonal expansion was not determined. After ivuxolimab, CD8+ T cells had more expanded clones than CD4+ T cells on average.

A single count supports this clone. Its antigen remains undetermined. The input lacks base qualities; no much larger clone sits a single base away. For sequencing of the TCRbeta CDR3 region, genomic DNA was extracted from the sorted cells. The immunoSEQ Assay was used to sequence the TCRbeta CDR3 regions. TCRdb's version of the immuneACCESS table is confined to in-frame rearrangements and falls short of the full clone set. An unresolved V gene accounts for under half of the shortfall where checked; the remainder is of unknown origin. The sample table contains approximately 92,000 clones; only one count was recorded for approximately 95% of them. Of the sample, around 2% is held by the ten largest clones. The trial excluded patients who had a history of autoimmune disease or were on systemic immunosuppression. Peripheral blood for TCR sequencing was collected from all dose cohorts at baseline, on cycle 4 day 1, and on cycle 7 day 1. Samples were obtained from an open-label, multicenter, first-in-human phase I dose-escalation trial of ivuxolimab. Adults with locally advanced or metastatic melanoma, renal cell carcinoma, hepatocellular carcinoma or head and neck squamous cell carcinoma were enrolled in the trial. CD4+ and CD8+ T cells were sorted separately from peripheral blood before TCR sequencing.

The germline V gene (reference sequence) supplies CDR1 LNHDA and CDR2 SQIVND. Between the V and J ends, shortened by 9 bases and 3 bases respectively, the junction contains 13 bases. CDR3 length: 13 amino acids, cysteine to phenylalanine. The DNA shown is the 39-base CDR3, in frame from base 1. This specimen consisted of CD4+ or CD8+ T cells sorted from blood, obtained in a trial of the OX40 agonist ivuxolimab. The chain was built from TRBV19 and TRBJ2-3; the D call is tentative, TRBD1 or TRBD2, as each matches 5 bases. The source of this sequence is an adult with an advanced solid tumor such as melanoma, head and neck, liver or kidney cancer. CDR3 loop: CASTYWGTDTQYF. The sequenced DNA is TGTGCCAGCACGTACTGGGGGACAGATACGCAGTATTTT.